Each of the 2 T cell receptor beta chains below was sequenced from the same sample in a study of vaccination and CD4 T cells after COVID-19. As to treatment: roughly nine-day PBMC culture with coronavirus spike peptide pools or control peptides (ViraFEST assay). CD4+ T cells that came from the unexposed donor were collected before the COVID-19 pandemic (2011-2018). Their antigens are not known. Sequencing of the DNA from cultured CD4+ T cells was carried out with the Oncomine TCR Beta short-read assay. Each CDR3 protein is one row after TCRdb ran MiXCR on the PCR reads. Of a few thousand distinct CDR3 sequences listed, approximately 64% were seen once; the top ten hold about 32%. What was sequenced was CD4+ T cells from blood, cultured in vitro. Receptors were obtained from a human donor in good health.

The V and J genes are TRBV2 and TRBJ2-3; D remains unclear. The CDR3 length is 15 residues. The V and J ends lost 3 bases and 0 bases respectively, with 10 bases between them. CDR1 SNHLY and CDR2 FYNNEI come from the germline V gene. The CDR3 sequence is CASSEWGPSTDTQYF. The CDR3 bases are TGTGCCAGCAGTGAGTGGGGTCCTAGCACAGATACGCAGTATTTT.

This clonotype was found a few times. V usage is TRBV7-2 and J usage is TRBJ1-1; 7 bases agree with TRBD1. CDR1 SGHTA and CDR2 FQGNSA come from the germline V gene. The CDR3 runs 14 residues. With 5 bases clipped from V and 1 base from J, the junction kept 4 bases outside the gene matches. CDR3: CASSPRQGNTEAFF. CDR3 DNA: TGTGCCAGCAGCCCCCGACAGGGGAACACTGAAGCTTTCTTT.